These 14 T cell receptor beta chains came from one sample sequenced in a study of T cell responses to AZD1222 COVID-19 vaccine. Profiled with immunoSEQ multiplex PCR; TCRdb holds only in-frame clones, not every one. The sample has about 130,000 clones; around 90% are singletons. Sample: peripheral blood, taken 28 days after the second AZD1222 dose. The receptors shown here come from an adult who received the AZD1222 COVID-19 vaccine.

This chain joins TRBV18 and TRBJ1-2, with a tentative D call TRBD1 (5 bases). This CDR3 region has 15 residues. CDR1 and CDR2 (germline): KGHSH, LQKENI. The V end was cut by 3 bases, the J end by 2 bases, with 13 bases between. CDR3 residues: CASSPNRTPNYGYTF. The DNA for the CDR3 is TGTGCCAGCTCACCCAACAGGACACCAAACTATGGCTACACCTTC.

This clone was recorded once. The chain carries TRBV5-1 and TRBJ1-6; D might be TRBD1 (6 bases). CDR3 length: 15 amino acids. Germline values: CDR1 SGHRS, CDR2 YFSETQ. Trimming removed 2 bases from V and 7 bases from J, with 13 bases in between. In DNA, the CDR3 is TGCGCCAGCAGCTTTTGGCAGGGGCCGAATTCACCCCTCCACTTT. Amino acids: CASSFWQGPNSPLHF.

This sequence joins TRBV18 and TRBJ2-2; D is ambiguous. The CDR3 is 14 amino acids. Germline V CDR1 and CDR2: KGHSH, LQKENI. The V gene lost 1 base and the J gene lost 0 bases, with 3 bases spanning the gap. The CDR3 DNA sequence: TGTGCCAGCTCACCACTCTCGAACACCGGGGAGCTGTTTTTT. It yields the protein CASSPLSNTGELFF.

This chain connects TRBV7-9 to TRBJ1-5; D uncertain. Germline V lookup: CDR1 SEHNR, CDR2 FQNEAQ (reference sequence). CDR3 size: 13 residues. Trimming left V 4 bases short and J 0 bases short, with 4 bases between. CDR3 sequence reads: CASSWDSNQPQHF. CDR3 DNA: TGTGCCAGCAGCTGGGATAGCAATCAGCCCCAGCATTTT.

J is TRBJ2-2 and V is TRBV13; 7 bases line up with TRBD2. V trimming: 5 bases; J trimming: 7 bases; junction bases outside the gene matches: 16. This CDR3 spans 17 amino acids. Per germline, CDR1 PRHDT and CDR2 FYEKMQ (reference sequence). For the CDR3, the DNA is TGTGCCAGCAGCCCCCAGGGCGGGAGAGGTAGGATCGGGGAGCTGTTTTTT. Protein product: CASSPQGGRGRIGELFF.

V is TRBV6-6 and J is TRBJ2-3, with D possibly TRBD1 on 5 matching bases. Germline CDR1 MNHNY, CDR2 SVGAGI (reference sequence). Trimming shortened V by 5 bases and J by 7 bases, and 13 bases separated the two germline ends. The CDR3 totals 13 residues. CDR3 DNA: TGTGCCAGCAGTCGCTTTGGGGCTTATACGCAGTATTTT. The encoded protein is CASSRFGAYTQYF.

V and J are TRBV28 and TRBJ1-2; D possibly corresponds to TRBD1 (6 bases). Per germline, CDR1 MDHEN and CDR2 SYDVKM. CDR3 length: 14 residues. Trimming cost V 5 bases and J 4 bases, with 14 bases left between them. The CDR3 here is CASSRRGGTYGYTF. The CDR3 DNA follows: TGTGCCAGCAGTAGGCGAGGGGGTACCTATGGCTACACCTTC.

J is TRBJ2-2 and V is TRBV15; D call uncertain. The CDR3 spans 16 residues. Trimming removed 9 bases at V and 0 bases at J, with 17 bases between. The germline V gene encodes CDR1 LNHNV and CDR2 YYDKDF (reference sequence). CDR3 region: CATTRIRASNTGELFF. As DNA, the CDR3 is TGTGCCACGACCCGGATTAGGGCTTCGAACACCGGGGAGCTGTTTTTT.

The chain carries TRBV27 and TRBJ1-2, with TRBD1 as a possible D gene (5 bases). The CDR3 is made up of 14 amino acids. The germline V gene encodes CDR1 MNHEY and CDR2 SMNVEV (reference sequence). V shed 5 bases and J shed 4 bases, with 14 bases lying between them. The CDR3 is CASSPGHEFYGYTF. As DNA, the CDR3 is TGTGCCAGCAGTCCAGGACACGAATTCTATGGCTACACCTTC.

The CDR3 DNA reads as TGTGCCAGTAGTATAGGTCCCCGGACAGGGGGGCAGCCCCAGCATTTT. Translating it yields CASSIGPRTGGQPQHF. This sequence joins TRBV19 and TRBJ1-5, with 10 bases identical to TRBD1. CDR1 LNHDA and CDR2 SQIVND come from the germline V gene (reference sequence). The CDR3 sequence is 16 residues long. The ends lost 1 base at V and 7 bases at J; junction bases unmatched: 7.

V is TRBV5-1 and J is TRBJ1-3, with D tentatively TRBD1 (6 bases). This CDR3 contains 17 residues. The germline V gene has CDR1 SGHRS and CDR2 YFSETQ. Deletions cut 3 bases from V and 0 bases from J, with 16 bases between. The CDR3 DNA reads TGCGCCAGCAGCTCGCCGGAGGGGGATTTCTCTGGAAACACCATATATTTT. Its translation is CASSSPEGDFSGNTIYF.

The sample holds one count of this clone. The J gene is TRBJ2-7, the V gene TRBV7-9, with 7 bases matching TRBD1. Germline values: CDR1 SEHNR, CDR2 FQNEAQ (reference sequence). The CDR3 extends over 13 amino acids. After removal of 6 bases from V and 0 bases from J, the junction contained 2 bases not matched to a gene. CDR3 nucleotide sequence: TGTGCCAGCAGAGGGGGCTCCTCCTACGAGCAGTACTTC. Protein: CASRGGSSYEQYF.

The rearrangement joins TRBV5-1 to TRBJ1-4; TRBD1 agrees at 10 bases. Germline values: CDR1 SGHRS, CDR2 YFSETQ. The CDR3 spans 14 residues. Germline trimming cut 3 bases from V and 7 bases from J; bases unmatched to any gene: 3. The CDR3 coding sequence is TGCGCCAGCAGCTGGGGGACAGGGGCTGAAAAACTGTTTTTT. It translates to CASSWGTGAEKLFF.

The chain couples TRBV2 to TRBJ1-5; 7 nucleotides line up with TRBD1. Germline CDR1 is SNHLY and CDR2 is FYNNEI. V dropped 7 bases and J dropped 0; count of bases not matched to a gene: 9. CDR3 length: 16 amino acids. For the CDR3, the DNA is TGTGCCAGCAAGGGACAGCCTTCAAATAGCAATCAGCCCCAGCATTTT. Translating it yields CASKGQPSNSNQPQHF.